The 6 T cell receptor beta chains reported below all come from one sample, sequenced in a study of T cell responses to AZD1222 COVID-19 vaccine. Here immunoSEQ multiplex PCR was the method, and the copy in TCRdb shows in-frame clones only, minus some. This sample has roughly 120,000 clones, with 85% found just once. Sequencing was performed on peripheral blood, taken 28 days after the second AZD1222 dose. Receptors were obtained from an adult who received the AZD1222 COVID-19 vaccine.

The rearrangement links TRBV19 to TRBJ1-1, with TRBD1 identical over 7 bases. J lost 7 bases, V lost 5 bases, and 1 base had no gene match. Germline-derived CDR1 and CDR2 are LNHDA and SQIVND (reference sequence). This CDR3 region has 11 residues. CDR3 DNA: TGTGCCAGTAGTGGGACAGTTGAAGCTTTCTTT. It encodes CASSGTVEAFF.

This clone has a handful of counts. The chain couples TRBV28 to TRBJ2-4; D may correspond to TRBD1 or TRBD2 (6 bases each). V shed 6 bases and J shed 1 base, with 22 bases lying between them. The CDR3 runs to 18 residues. Germline assignment: CDR1 MDHEN and CDR2 SYDVKM. CDR3 protein: CASSRNPGGWGAKNIQYF. As DNA, the CDR3 is TGTGCCAGCAGCCGTAACCCCGGGGGCTGGGGGGCCAAAAACATTCAGTACTTC.

V gene TRBV5-1 combines with J gene TRBJ2-3, with no clear D. The CDR3 is made up of 14 amino acids. Per germline, CDR1 SGHRS and CDR2 YFSETQ. Deletions cut 0 bases from V and 4 bases from J, with 9 bases between. The CDR3 here is CASSLDPGADTQYF. The CDR3 DNA follows: TGCGCCAGCAGCTTGGATCCGGGTGCAGATACGCAGTATTTT.

CDR3 sequence (DNA): TGTGCCAGCAGCTTAGCGTCGGGGACGGGCGGATCCTATGGCTACACCTTC. Translated: CASSLASGTGGSYGYTF. The chain links TRBV7-9 to TRBJ1-2; tentative D call: TRBD1 (5 bases). V lost 0 bases to trimming and J lost 4 bases, with 18 bases between them. The CDR3 is 17 amino acids. Germline V gene lookup returns CDR1 SEHNR and CDR2 FQNEAQ (reference sequence).

The CDR3 reads CASSLYGGYTEAFF. The CDR3 coding sequence is TGTGCCAGCAGCTTGTACGGGGGGTACACTGAAGCTTTCTTT. The rearrangement joins TRBV5-6 to TRBJ1-1; maybe TRBD1 (5 bases). The CDR3 totals 14 residues. Trimming removed 1 base from V and 3 bases from J, with 10 bases in between. The germline V gene encodes CDR1 SGHDT and CDR2 YYEEEE.

V gene TRBV7-9 combines with J gene TRBJ1-2; a possible D gene is TRBD1 (5 bases). V was pared by 5 bases and J by 0 bases, with 16 bases between. The CDR3 loop spans 16 amino acids. Per germline, CDR1 SEHNR and CDR2 FQNEAQ (reference sequence). The CDR3 DNA follows: TGTGCCAGCAGCCCCAAGGCGGGGGGAACTAACTATGGCTACACCTTC. This encodes CASSPKAGGTNYGYTF.